A single sample gave rise to the 13 T cell receptor beta chains below, sequenced in a study of shared clonotypes between healthy human individuals. Sequenced by immunoSEQ multiplex PCR; TCRdb stores in-frame clones only, minus some. This table holds 1.4 million to 1.5 million clones, about 96% found once. The specimen was naive CD4+ T cells sorted from blood. Documented subset: CD45RA+ positively selected. The receptors were sampled from a man aged 25-40 years in good health.

The chain carries TRBV5-1 and TRBJ2-7; a possible D gene is TRBD1 (5 bases). The V gene lost 2 bases and the J gene lost 5 bases, with 11 bases spanning the gap. CDR3 length: 13 residues. CDR1 and CDR2 from the germline V gene are SGHRS and YFSETQ. CDR3 amino acids: CASSFQGLDEQYF. CDR3 in DNA: TGCGCCAGCAGCTTCCAGGGTTTGGACGAGCAGTACTTC. Supplemented by reference TRBV5-1 and TRBJ2-7, the full variable domain reads KAGVTQTPRYLIKTRGQQVTLSCSPISGHRSVSWYQQTPGQGLQFLFEYFSETQRNKGNFPGRFSGRQFSNSRSEMNVSTLELGDSALYLCASSFQGLDEQYFGPGTRLTVT.

This rearrangement joins TRBV4-1 to TRBJ1-4; 7 bases align to TRBD1. Germline-derived CDR1 and CDR2 are MGHRA and YSYEKL. V lost 4 bases to trimming and J lost 7 bases; unmatched junction nucleotides: 9. The CDR3 loop spans 15 amino acids. In nucleotides, the CDR3 is TGCGCCAGCAGCCTCCCGACAGGGTTGAGTGAAAAACTGTTTTTT. This codes for CASSLPTGLSEKLFF.

This chain links TRBV11-1 with TRBJ2-4; D gene uncertain. CDR1 and CDR2 from the germline V gene are SGHAT and FQDESV (reference sequence). V lost 2 bases to trimming and J lost 4 bases, with 12 bases between them. The CDR3 length is 15 residues. Here the CDR3 reads CASSLSRQPKNIQYF. In nucleotides, the CDR3 is TGTGCCAGCAGCTTATCAAGGCAGCCTAAAAACATTCAGTACTTC.

This rearrangement joins TRBV5-1 to TRBJ1-1; D is uncertain. Germline loops: CDR1 SGHRS, CDR2 YFSETQ. With 7 bases removed from V and 0 bases from J, the gap between germline ends came to 19 bases. This CDR3 region has 16 residues. Here the CDR3 reads CASGETVTFMNTEAFF. CDR3 sequence (DNA): TGCGCCAGCGGGGAGACGGTTACGTTTATGAACACTGAAGCTTTCTTT. Combining the CDR3 with reference TRBV5-1 and TRBJ1-1 gives the whole variable domain KAGVTQTPRYLIKTRGQQVTLSCSPISGHRSVSWYQQTPGQGLQFLFEYFSETQRNKGNFPGRFSGRQFSNSRSEMNVSTLELGDSALYLCASGETVTFMNTEAFFGQGTRLTVV.

V gene TRBV4-3 combines with J gene TRBJ2-7; 13 bases are a match to TRBD2. With V trimmed by 4 bases and J by 4 bases, 7 bases remained unmatched. The CDR3 runs to 16 residues. Germline CDR1 reads LGHNA; CDR2 reads YSLEER. The chain's CDR3 is CASSRSGLAGKYEQYF. DNA of the CDR3: TGCGCCAGCAGCCGATCGGGACTAGCGGGAAAATACGAGCAGTACTTC.

The rearrangement uses TRBV5-5 and TRBJ2-2; TRBD2 matches at 12 bases. The CDR3 extends over 17 amino acids. J was trimmed by 4 bases and V by 3 bases; bases with no gene match: 7. CDR1 and CDR2 from the germline V gene are SGHKS and YYEKEE (reference sequence). The CDR3 loop reads CASSSGLAGTSTGELFF. The CDR3 coding sequence is TGTGCCAGCAGCTCCGGACTAGCGGGAACATCCACCGGGGAGCTGTTTTTT.

Of note for this clone: Other nucleotide sequences from this sample produce the same CDR3. The chain recombines TRBV28 with TRBJ2-7; 9 nucleotides line up with TRBD2. After removal of 6 bases from V and 7 bases from J, the junction contained 7 bases not matched to a gene. The CDR3 extends over 13 amino acids. The germline CDR1 and CDR2 sequences are MDHEN and SYDVKM. CDR3 nucleotides: TGTGCCAGCAGCTTGGGGCTAGCGGGGGAGCAGTACTTC. It codes for CASSLGLAGEQYF.

This clone has a single count. The chain couples TRBV27 to TRBJ1-3; D gene unclear. Germline V gives CDR1 MNHEY, CDR2 SMNVEV (reference sequence). The CDR3 has 14 residues. Trimming removed 6 bases from V and 4 bases from J, with 13 bases in between. The CDR3 sequence is CASSPRGVGNTIYF. The CDR3 DNA reads TGTGCCAGCAGCCCGCGTGGGGTAGGAAACACCATATATTTT.

The chain recombines TRBV7-2 with TRBJ2-5; tentatively, D is TRBD1 (6 bases). Per the germline V gene, CDR1 is SGHTA and CDR2 is FQGNSA. The V end was cut by 8 bases, the J end by 0 bases, with 16 bases between. The CDR3 runs to 15 residues. The CDR3 sequence: CASGRDILYQETQYF. Written as DNA, the CDR3 is TGTGCCAGCGGCCGGGACATCTTGTACCAAGAGACCCAGTACTTC.

The rearrangement uses TRBV10-1 and TRBJ2-1, with D possibly called TRBD1 or TRBD2 (5 bases each). CDR1 is WNHNN, CDR2 SYGVQD, per germline (reference sequence). Trimming pared 8 bases from V and 3 bases from J, leaving 8 bases between. The CDR3 extends over 12 amino acids. The chain's CDR3 is CASAGSYNEQFF. Here the CDR3 DNA reads TGCGCCAGCGCAGGGAGCTACAATGAGCAGTTCTTC.

Concerning this clone itself: This same CDR3 is encoded by further DNA sequences in the sample. V gene TRBV18 combines with J gene TRBJ1-5; D not certain. Germline CDR1 reads KGHSH; CDR2 reads LQKENI. V was clipped by 1 base and J by 4 bases, with 2 bases between them. The CDR3 length is 12 residues. CDR3 sequence reads: CASSPQNQPQHF. The CDR3 nucleotides are TGTGCCAGCTCACCACAGAATCAGCCCCAGCATTTT.

The chain employs TRBV7-9 and TRBJ1-1; D unresolved. The length of the CDR3 is 14 residues. Germline-derived CDR1 and CDR2 are SEHNR and FQNEAQ (reference sequence). Trimming removed 4 bases from V and 5 bases from J, with 14 bases in between. This chain's CDR3 is CASSSGLGETEAFF. The CDR3 nucleotides read TGTGCCAGCAGCTCGGGCCTCGGGGAGACTGAAGCTTTCTTT.

DNA of the CDR3: TGTGCCAGCAGCTTAGTACTAGCCGTCTACAATGAGCAGTTCTTC. Protein sequence: CASSLVLAVYNEQFF. This chain joins TRBV7-9 and TRBJ2-1, with a tentative D call TRBD2 (6 bases). Trimming cost V 1 base and J 3 bases, with 10 bases left between them. This CDR3 is built from 15 residues. Germline lookup yields CDR1 SEHNR and CDR2 FQNEAQ (reference sequence). Drawing the rest from reference TRBV7-9 and TRBJ2-1, the complete variable domain is DTGVSQNPRHKITKRGQNVTFRCDPISEHNRLYWYRQTLGQGPEFLTYFQNEAQLEKSRLLSDRFSAERPKGSFSTLEIQRTEQGDSAMYLCASSLVLAVYNEQFFGPGTRLTVL.